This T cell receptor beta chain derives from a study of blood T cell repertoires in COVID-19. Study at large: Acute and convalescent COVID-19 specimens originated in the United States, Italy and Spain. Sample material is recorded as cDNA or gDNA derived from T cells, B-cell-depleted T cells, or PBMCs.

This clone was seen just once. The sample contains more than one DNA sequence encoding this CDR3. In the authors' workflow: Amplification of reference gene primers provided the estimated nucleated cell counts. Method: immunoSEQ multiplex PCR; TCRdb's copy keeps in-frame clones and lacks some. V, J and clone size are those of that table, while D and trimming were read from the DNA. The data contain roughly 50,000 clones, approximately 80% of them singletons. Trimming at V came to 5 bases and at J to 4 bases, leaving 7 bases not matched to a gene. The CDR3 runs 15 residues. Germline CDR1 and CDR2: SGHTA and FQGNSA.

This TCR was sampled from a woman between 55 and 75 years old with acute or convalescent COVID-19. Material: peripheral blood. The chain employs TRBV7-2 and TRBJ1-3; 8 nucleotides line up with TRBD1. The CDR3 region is CASSPDRGQGNTIYF. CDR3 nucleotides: TGTGCCAGCAGCCCCGACAGGGGCCAGGGAAACACCATATATTTT.